This is a list of T cell receptor beta chains from one sample in a study of blood T cell repertoires in COVID-19. The table came from immunoSEQ multiplex PCR; TCRdb's copy has only in-frame clones and leaves some out. The sample has some 200,000 clones, 80% to 90% seen once. The sequencing sample was made of peripheral blood. Source of these receptors: a woman aged 55-69 years who had recovered from COVID-19. Each CDR3 is given with its conserved first and last residue. The D gene is left open where the match is weak. The listing skips clone size in some rows; elsewhere it reads once, few, many or a size class.

abundance	d_gene	j_gene	v_gene	CDR3nt	CDR3aa
-	TRBD1	TRBJ2-7	TRBV7-9	TGTGCCAGCAGCTTCGCAGGGGGTTTAATCGGGGACGAGCAGTACTTC	CASSFAGGLIGDEQYF
-	TRBD2	TRBJ2-5	TRBV7-8	TGTGCCAGCAGCTTAGAAGGCGGGGGGGCCTTTGGAGAGACCCAGTACTTC	CASSLEGGGAFGETQYF
-	-	TRBJ1-1	TRBV9	TGTGCCAGCAGCATACAGGGAAAGGACACTGAAGCTTTCTTT	CASSIQGKDTEAFF
-	TRBD1	TRBJ2-3	TRBV15	TGTGCCACCAGCTCCTGGGGTGGGGACAGGGGGACAGATACGCAGTATTTT	CATSSWGGDRGTDTQYF
-	-	TRBJ1-3	TRBV14	TGTGCCAGCAGCCGACTTGGAAACACCATATATTTT	CASSRLGNTIYF
-	-	TRBJ2-5	TRBV7-3	TGTGCCAGCAGCTTATCTAACAGGGAGACCCAGTACTTC	CASSLSNRETQYF
-	TRBD1	TRBJ1-1	TRBV5-1	TGCGCCAGCAGCTTGGAGTGGGAGACAGGGAGCGCTTTCTTT	CASSLEWETGSAFF
-	TRBD1	TRBJ1-2	TRBV5-6	TGTGCCAGCAGCCTGCCGGGACAGGGGAACTATGGCTACACCTTC	CASSLPGQGNYGYTF
-	TRBD2	TRBJ2-1	TRBV3-1/TRBV3-2	TGTGCCAGCAGTCCGTGGACTAGCGGGGGACCCAATGAGCAGTTCTTC	CASSPWTSGGPNEQFF
-	-	TRBJ2-1	TRBV5-1	TGCGCCAGCAGCCTAGGACACAGGATCTACAATGAGCAGTTCTTC	CASSLGHRIYNEQFF
-	TRBD1	TRBJ2-5	TRBV11-3	TGTGCCAGCAGTCGGGACAGGGGGCGCGGAGAGACCCAGTACTTC	CASSRDRGRGETQYF
-	-	TRBJ2-3	TRBV5-1	TGCGCCAGCAGCTCCGAAGGGGGAGCAGATACGCAGTATTTT	CASSSEGGADTQYF
-	-	TRBJ1-2	TRBV29-1	TGCAGCGTGCCGACAGGCATAAACTACTACTCTAACTATGGCTACACCTTC	CSVPTGINYYSNYGYTF
-	-	TRBJ1-2	TRBV19	TGTGCCAGTAGTATAAAGGGGGATGGCTACACCTTC	CASSIKGDGYTF
-	TRBD2	TRBJ2-1	TRBV29-1	TGCAGCGTGATGGGGATCGCGGGGGGGCAGGTTGAGCAGTTCTTC	CSVMGIAGGQVEQFF
-	-	TRBJ1-5	TRBV4-1	TGCGCCAGCAGCCAACCTGGGCCCGGGAAGGGCAATCAGCCCCAGCATTTT	CASSQPGPGKGNQPQHF
-	TRBD1	TRBJ2-1	TRBV29-1	TGCAGCGTTGAAGGGACAGGGATTTCCAATGAGCAGTTCTTC	CSVEGTGISNEQFF
-	TRBD1	TRBJ1-2	TRBV7-9	TGTGCCAGCAGCTCCACTGTAGGGACAGGGTATGGCTACACCTTC	CASSSTVGTGYGYTF
-	-	TRBJ1-2	TRBV12-2	TGTGCAAGTCGCTTACCGACAGGGTACTATGGCTACACCTTC	CASRLPTGYYGYTF
-	-	TRBJ1-3	TRBV4-3	TGCGCCAGCAGCCAAGAGAGCCACTCTGGAAACACCATATATTTT	CASSQESHSGNTIYF
-	-	TRBJ2-7	TRBV5-5	TGTGCCAGCAGCTTCTTGGGACAATCCTACGAGCAGTACTTC	CASSFLGQSYEQYF
-	TRBD2	TRBJ2-7	TRBV4-1	TGCGCCAGCAGCCAGGATCCGGGGGGAATAGCCCACGAGCAGTACTTC	CASSQDPGGIAHEQYF
-	-	TRBJ2-2	TRBV6-5	TGTGCCAGCAGTCTTCAGGAGGTCAACACCGGGGAGCTGTTTTTT	CASSLQEVNTGELFF
-	TRBD1	TRBJ1-6	TRBV6-2/TRBV6-3	TGTGCCAGCAGTTACTCGAGACAGGGTGCCCTCCACTTT	CASSYSRQGALHF
-	TRBD2	TRBJ2-3	TRBV5-1	TGCGCCAGCAGCCTCGAGGTTGCGGGGGGGAGCACAGATACGCAGTATTTT	CASSLEVAGGSTDTQYF
-	-	TRBJ2-7	TRBV18	TGTGCCAGCTCACCGCAGGGTGGCGAGCAGTACTTC	CASSPQGGEQYF
-	TRBD1	TRBJ2-2	TRBV6-5	TGTGCCAGCAGTTACACGGGACAGGGTACCGGGGAGCTGTTTTTT	CASSYTGQGTGELFF
-	TRBD1	TRBJ1-2	TRBV6-5	TGTGCCAGCAGTCGGGACAGGGTGGACGGCTACACCTTC	CASSRDRVDGYTF
-	TRBD2	TRBJ2-7	TRBV2	TGTGCCAGCAGTGAGGATCTTCGAACTAGCGGGGACTTC	CASSEDLRTSGDF
-	TRBD2	TRBJ2-7	TRBV2	TGTGCCAGCAGTGAAGGGCGGGGGAATATCTACGAGCAGTACTTC	CASSEGRGNIYEQYF
-	TRBD2	TRBJ2-1	TRBV19	TGTGCCAGTAGTGTAGGACTAGAGTGGGATGAGCAGTTCTTC	CASSVGLEWDEQFF
-	TRBD2	TRBJ2-3	TRBV24-1	TGTGCCACCAGTGATCCCCTTTTTAGCGGGGATGGGACAGATACGCAGTATTTT	CATSDPLFSGDGTDTQYF
-	TRBD1	TRBJ2-7	TRBV5-1	TGCGCCAGCAGCTTGGCGACAGGGGTTAACTCCTACGAGCAGTACTTC	CASSLATGVNSYEQYF
-	-	TRBJ2-3	TRBV7-2	TGTGCCAGCAGCTTAGGTACAGGGACAGATACGCAGTATTTT	CASSLGTGTDTQYF
-	-	TRBJ2-7	TRBV9	TGTGCCAGCAGCGTAGGAGCCATGGAGGGGTACTACGAGCAGTACTTC	CASSVGAMEGYYEQYF
few	TRBD1	TRBJ1-4	TRBV5-1	TGCGCCAGCAGCTCCACAGGGGGATCGAGGGAAAAACTGTTTTTT	CASSSTGGSREKLFF
many	TRBD2	TRBJ2-2	TRBV6-4	TGTGCCAGCAGTGACTCTAGCGGGGGGGCCCCCGGGGAGCTGTTTTTT	CASSDSSGGAPGELFF
-	TRBD2	TRBJ2-1	TRBV10-1	TGCGCCAGCAGACAGGCCGGGGGGGCCTACAATGAGCAGTTCTTC	CASRQAGGAYNEQFF
-	-	TRBJ1-4	TRBV11-2	TGTGCCAGCAGCCCTCGGTCAGGTCGCACTAATGAAAAACTGTTTTTT	CASSPRSGRTNEKLFF
-	TRBD2	TRBJ2-7	TRBV16	TGTGCCAGCAGCCAATCCAGCGGGGGGACTTACGAGCAGTACTTC	CASSQSSGGTYEQYF
-	TRBD2	TRBJ2-3	TRBV19	TGTGCCAGTACGACTAGCGGGGGTAGCACAGATACGCAGTATTTT	CASTTSGGSTDTQYF
-	-	TRBJ2-2	TRBV11-2	TGTGCCAGCAGCTTAGGGGGGTGGGGAGGTGAGCTGTTTTTT	CASSLGGWGGELFF
-	TRBD1	TRBJ1-2	TRBV6-5	TGTGCCAGCAGGAAAAGACAGGGTAATGGCTACACCTTC	CASRKRQGNGYTF
-	TRBD1	TRBJ2-7	TRBV4-1	TGCGCCAGCAGCCAACTAACAGGGGGCGTCGAGCAGTACTTC	CASSQLTGGVEQYF
-	TRBD1	TRBJ2-2	TRBV5-4	TGTGCCAGCAGTTATGACAGGGGTTTATCCGGGGAGCTGTTTTTT	CASSYDRGLSGELFF
-	-	TRBJ1-5	TRBV10-3	TGTGCCATCAGTGGGCAAGTTAGCAATCAGCCCCAGCATTTT	CAISGQVSNQPQHF
-	TRBD2	TRBJ2-2	TRBV9	TGTGCCAGCAGCGTAGAAACTAGCGGACCTACCACCGGGGAGCTGTTTTTT	CASSVETSGPTTGELFF
-	-	TRBJ2-2	TRBV6-5	TGTGCCAGCAGAAACAGGGACGCCGGGGAGCTGTTTTTT	CASRNRDAGELFF
-	-	TRBJ1-6	TRBV5-1	TGCGCCAGCAGCTTGAGCAGGGAAGTGTCACCCCTCCACTTT	CASSLSREVSPLHF
-	-	TRBJ2-5	TRBV18	TGTGCCAGCTCACCAGCGTCCGAGACCCAGTACTTC	CASSPASETQYF
-	TRBD1	TRBJ2-7	TRBV5-6	TGTGCCAGCAGCATTAGGACAGGGTTAGGCGAGCAGTACTTC	CASSIRTGLGEQYF
-	-	TRBJ1-5	TRBV19	TGTGCCAGTAGTATAACAGGGTCGACGCATCAGCCCCAGCATTTT	CASSITGSTHQPQHF
-	TRBD1	TRBJ1-2	TRBV7-2	TGTGCCAGCAGCTTCCGACGGGACAGGGTTCCTGGCTACACCTTC	CASSFRRDRVPGYTF